This T cell receptor (beta chain) comes out of a study of CD8 T cells in ankylosing spondylitis. It was by quantitative 5'-RACE with molecular barcodes that TCR beta libraries were made. Via MiXCR, TCRdb re-called the 5' RACE reads, giving one row per CDR3 protein. Of over 100,000 distinct CDR3 sequences in the sample, approximately 10% were seen once. This clonotype was observed at least ten times. Its antigen is unknown. The CDR3 has 14 residues. CDR1 is DFQATT, CDR2 SNEGSKA, per germline (reference sequence). V was cut by 2 bases and J by 2 bases, with 12 bases left in between. Study-wide findings and caveats: Disease-linked clones reportedly showed significant enrichment in matched ankylosing spondylitis synovial fluid. Ankylosing spondylitis blood seemed to carry a telltale TCR beta motif made of under ten highly homologous variants.

The clonotype originates from a female donor with ankylosing spondylitis or in good health (not recorded which). Sequencing used blood, either unsorted or a sorted T cell fraction (not recorded which). V and J are TRBV20-1 and TRBJ1-1, with D maybe TRBD1 (6 bases). The CDR3 DNA reads TGCAGTGCTAGAAAGTTAGGGGGAAACACTGAAGCTTTCTTT. This translates into CSARKLGGNTEAFF.